This T cell receptor (beta chain) was documented in a study of human T cells and chemical hapten exposure. TCRdb reprocessed the RACE reads via MiXCR and lists one record per CDR3 protein. The sample holds a few hundred thousand distinct CDR3 sequences, about 5% seen once. Described time point: pre-sensitization, week 0. The treatment denotes: therapeutic diphenylcyclopropenone sensitization with weekly scalp DPC. This clonotype was seen at least ten times. The CDR3 length is 15 residues. This specimen consisted of whole blood, obtained in connection with sensitization to the hapten diphenylcyclopropenone (DPC). The sequence was collected from a woman aged 18-29 years with alopecia areata. Some clones in this sample may be carry-over from other donors' samples. V is TRBV21-1 and J is TRBJ2-3; TRBD1, the D gene given by the table, was not confirmed from the DNA. TRBV21-1 represents a pseudogene. DNA for the CDR3: TGTGCCAGCAGCAAAAAGCGGGGGCTCACAGATACGCAGTATTTT. Amino acid sequence: CASSKKRGLTDTQYF.